This T cell receptor (beta chain) derives from a study of human T cells and chemical hapten exposure. Overall study: Per-sample TCR yield variation was attributed mainly to small pooled library volume differences. Whole-study findings and limits: TCRs at high frequency, those above 1 in 1000, did not change with DPC sensitization.

The CDR3 length is 15 residues. CDR1 is LNHDA, CDR2 SQIVND, per germline (reference sequence). V gave up 5 bases and J gave up 3 bases, with 14 bases separating them. Indicated time point: healthy volunteer bleed at 6 weeks. The template was total RNA from unfractionated whole blood. For this clonotype: Antigen unknown.

Individual cDNA molecules each carried unique molecular identifiers attached by the library. Source study methods: Counting gave a median of around 100,000 TCRs per sample, with values ranging from about 23,224 to 700,000. TCRdb processed the RACE reads anew with MiXCR; each CDR3 protein has one entry. TCRdb's processing, not the study's, gives the V and J calls here. This repertoire shows fewer than 100,000 distinct CDR3 sequences, approximately 8.6% found once; its top ten account for 1.7%. V usage is TRBV19 and J usage is TRBJ2-4, with a tentative D call TRBD2 (5 bases). The TCR sequence derives from a female donor in good health. Some clones in this sample may be carry-over from other donors' samples. The source material was whole blood. CDR3 sequence: CASSAGMVGKNIQYF. CDR3 DNA: TGTGCCAGTAGTGCCGGGATGGTGGGCAAAAACATTCAGTACTTC.